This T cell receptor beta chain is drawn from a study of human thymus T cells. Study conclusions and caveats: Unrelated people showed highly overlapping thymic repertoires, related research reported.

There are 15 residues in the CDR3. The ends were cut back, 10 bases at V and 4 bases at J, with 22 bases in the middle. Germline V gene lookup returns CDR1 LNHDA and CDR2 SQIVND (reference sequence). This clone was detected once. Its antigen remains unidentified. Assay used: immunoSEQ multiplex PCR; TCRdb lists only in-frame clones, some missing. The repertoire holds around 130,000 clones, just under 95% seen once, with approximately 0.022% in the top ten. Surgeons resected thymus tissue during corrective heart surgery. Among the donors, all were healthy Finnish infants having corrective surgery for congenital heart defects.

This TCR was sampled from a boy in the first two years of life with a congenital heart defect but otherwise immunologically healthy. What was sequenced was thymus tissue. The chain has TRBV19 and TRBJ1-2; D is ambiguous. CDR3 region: CAIQGSTRKLYGYTF. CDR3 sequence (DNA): TGTGCCATCCAAGGGTCTACTAGGAAACTCTATGGCTACACCTTC.